This record covers a single T cell receptor (beta chain). This specimen belongs to a study of OX40 agonist ivuxolimab in advanced cancers. Study in general: Ivuxolimab, an antibody that agonizes OX40 (CD134), was administered to the patients. Patients were roughly 83% male with ages roughly 23 to 79, mean 60. Prior anti-PD-1, anti-PD-L1 or anti-CTLA-4 therapy did not bar entry, and more than 35% had some.

Measured with immunoSEQ multiplex PCR; TCRdb has only the in-frame clones, and not every one. There are about 61,000 clones in the sample; 92% occur only once, and more than 20% lies in the top ten. Peripheral blood came from all dose cohorts at three timepoints. The sequences come from CD4+ or CD8+ T cells sorted from blood, collected in a trial of the OX40 agonist ivuxolimab. The origin of this receptor is an adult with an advanced solid tumor such as melanoma, head and neck, liver or kidney cancer.

The CDR3 sequence is CASSIDLLPTGTGSYSNQPQHF. Here the CDR3 DNA reads TGTGCCAGTAGTATAGATCTACTGCCAACCGGGACAGGGAGTTATAGCAATCAGCCCCAGCATTTT. The rearrangement links TRBV19 to TRBJ1-5; TRBD1 aligns across 9 bases. Trimming at V came to 0 bases and at J to 0 bases, leaving 18 bases not matched to a gene. Germline values: CDR1 LNHDA, CDR2 SQIVND (reference sequence). CDR3 length equals 22 residues.